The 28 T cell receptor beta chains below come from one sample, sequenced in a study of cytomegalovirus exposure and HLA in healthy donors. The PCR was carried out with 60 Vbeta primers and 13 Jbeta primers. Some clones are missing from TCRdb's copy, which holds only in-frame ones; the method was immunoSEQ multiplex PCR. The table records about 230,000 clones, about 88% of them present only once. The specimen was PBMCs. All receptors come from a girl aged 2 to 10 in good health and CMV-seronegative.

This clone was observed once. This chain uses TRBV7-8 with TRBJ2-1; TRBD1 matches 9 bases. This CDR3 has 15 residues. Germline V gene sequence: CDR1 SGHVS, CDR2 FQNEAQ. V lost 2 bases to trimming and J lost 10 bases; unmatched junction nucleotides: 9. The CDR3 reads CASSLIPTGGGEQFF. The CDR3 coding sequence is TGTGCCAGCAGCTTAATCCCGACAGGGGGGGGCGAGCAGTTCTTC.

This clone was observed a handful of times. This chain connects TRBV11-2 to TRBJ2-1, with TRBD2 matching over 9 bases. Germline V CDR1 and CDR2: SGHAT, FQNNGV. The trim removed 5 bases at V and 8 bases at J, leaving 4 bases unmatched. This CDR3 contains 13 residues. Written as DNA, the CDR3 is TGTGCCAGCAGCCTCAGGACTAGCGATGAGCAGTTCTTC. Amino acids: CASSLRTSDEQFF.

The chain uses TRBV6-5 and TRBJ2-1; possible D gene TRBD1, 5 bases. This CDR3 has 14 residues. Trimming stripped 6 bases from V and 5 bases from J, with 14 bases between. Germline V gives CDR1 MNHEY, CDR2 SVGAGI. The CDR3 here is CASSKGVQHNEQFF. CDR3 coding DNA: TGTGCCAGCAGCAAAGGGGTCCAACACAATGAGCAGTTCTTC.

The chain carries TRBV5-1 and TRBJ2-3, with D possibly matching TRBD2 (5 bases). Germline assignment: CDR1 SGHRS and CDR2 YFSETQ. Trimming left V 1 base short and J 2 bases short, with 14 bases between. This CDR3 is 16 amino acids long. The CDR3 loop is CASSLMGWETTDTQYF. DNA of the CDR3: TGCGCCAGCAGCTTGATGGGGTGGGAGACCACAGATACGCAGTATTTT.

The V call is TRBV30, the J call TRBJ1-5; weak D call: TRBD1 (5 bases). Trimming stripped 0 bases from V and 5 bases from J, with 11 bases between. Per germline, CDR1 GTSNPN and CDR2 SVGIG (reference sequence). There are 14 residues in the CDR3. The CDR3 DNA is TGTGCCTGGAGTGTGGGGGGTGGGGATCAGCCCCAGCATTTT. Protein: CAWSVGGGDQPQHF. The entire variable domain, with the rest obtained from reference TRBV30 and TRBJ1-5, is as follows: SQTIHQWPATLVQPVGSPLSLECTVEGTSNPNLYWYRQAAGRGLQLLFYSVGIGQISSEVPQNLSASRPQDRQFILSSKKLLLSDSGFYLCAWSVGGGDQPQHFGDGTRLSIL.

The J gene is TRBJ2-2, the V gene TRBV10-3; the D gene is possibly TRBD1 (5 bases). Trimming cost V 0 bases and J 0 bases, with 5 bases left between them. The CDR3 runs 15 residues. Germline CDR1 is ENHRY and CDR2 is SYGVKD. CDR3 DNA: TGTGCCATCAGTGAGTCGACAGCGAACACCGGGGAGCTGTTTTTT. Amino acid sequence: CAISESTANTGELFF.

The CDR3 DNA reads as TGTGCCAGCTACGAGGGCGGGAGGCTGCCTGACACCCAGTACTTC. Its protein is CASYEGGRLPDTQYF. This chain uses TRBV19 with TRBJ2-5; 8 positions agree with TRBD2. Trimming removed 9 bases from V and 8 bases from J; junction bases left unmatched: 17. This CDR3 spans 15 amino acids. CDR1 is LNHDA, CDR2 SQIVND, per germline (reference sequence). The full variable domain, with the rest looked up from reference TRBV19 and TRBJ2-5, is DGGITQSPKYLFRKEGQNVTLSCEQNLNHDAMYWYRQDPGQGLRLIYYSQIVNDFQKGDIAEGYSVSREKKESFPLTVTSAQKNPTAFYLCASYEGGRLPDTQYFGPGTRLLVL.

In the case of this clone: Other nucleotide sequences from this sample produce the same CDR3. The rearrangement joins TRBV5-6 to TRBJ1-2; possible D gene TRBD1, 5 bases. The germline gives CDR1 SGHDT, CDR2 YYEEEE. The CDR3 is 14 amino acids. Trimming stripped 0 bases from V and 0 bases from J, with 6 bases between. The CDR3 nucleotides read TGTGCCAGCAGCTTGGGGGGGGCTAACTATGGCTACACCTTC. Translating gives CASSLGGANYGYTF.

The DNA for the CDR3 is TGCGCCAGCAGCTTGGGACAGTCTAATGAAAAACTGTTTTTT. It encodes CASSLGQSNEKLFF. The J gene is TRBJ1-4, the V gene TRBV5-1; perhaps TRBD1 as D (5 bases). CDR3 length: 14 residues. CDR1 SGHRS and CDR2 YFSETQ come from the germline V gene. V was cut by 0 bases and J by 3 bases, with 6 bases left in between. The variable domain in full, with the rest retrieved from reference TRBV5-1 and TRBJ1-4, is KAGVTQTPRYLIKTRGQQVTLSCSPISGHRSVSWYQQTPGQGLQFLFEYFSETQRNKGNFPGRFSGRQFSNSRSEMNVSTLELGDSALYLCASSLGQSNEKLFFGSGTQLSVL.

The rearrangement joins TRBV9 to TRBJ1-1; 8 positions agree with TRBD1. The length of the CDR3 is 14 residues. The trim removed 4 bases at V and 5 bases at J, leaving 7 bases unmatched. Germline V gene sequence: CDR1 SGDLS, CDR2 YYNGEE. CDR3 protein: CASSYGTGGTEAFF. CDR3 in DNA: TGTGCCAGCAGCTATGGGACAGGAGGGACTGAAGCTTTCTTT. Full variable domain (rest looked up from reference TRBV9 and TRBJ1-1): DSGVTQTPKHLITATGQRVTLRCSPRSGDLSVYWYQQSLDQGLQFLIQYYNGEERAKGNILERFSAQQFPDLHSELNLSSLELGDSALYFCASSYGTGGTEAFFGQGTRLTVV.

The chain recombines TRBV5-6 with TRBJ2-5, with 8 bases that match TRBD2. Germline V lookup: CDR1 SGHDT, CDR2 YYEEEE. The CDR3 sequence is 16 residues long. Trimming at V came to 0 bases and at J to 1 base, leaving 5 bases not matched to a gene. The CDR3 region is CASSLAGGVLQETQYF. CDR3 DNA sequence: TGTGCCAGCAGCTTGGCCGGGGGGGTCCTCCAAGAGACCCAGTACTTC.

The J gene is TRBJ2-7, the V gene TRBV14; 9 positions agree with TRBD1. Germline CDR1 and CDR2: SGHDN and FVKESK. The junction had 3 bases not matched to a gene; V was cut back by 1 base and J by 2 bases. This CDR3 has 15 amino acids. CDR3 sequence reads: CASSQAQGAAYEQYF. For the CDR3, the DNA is TGTGCCAGCAGCCAAGCACAGGGGGCAGCCTACGAGCAGTACTTC.

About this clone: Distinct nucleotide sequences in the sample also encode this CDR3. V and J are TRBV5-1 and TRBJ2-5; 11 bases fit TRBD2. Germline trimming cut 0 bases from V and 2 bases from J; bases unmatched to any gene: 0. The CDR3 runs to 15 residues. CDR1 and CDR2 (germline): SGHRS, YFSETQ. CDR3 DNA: TGCGCCAGCAGCTTGGCTAGCGGGAGGCAAGAGACCCAGTACTTC. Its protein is CASSLASGRQETQYF.

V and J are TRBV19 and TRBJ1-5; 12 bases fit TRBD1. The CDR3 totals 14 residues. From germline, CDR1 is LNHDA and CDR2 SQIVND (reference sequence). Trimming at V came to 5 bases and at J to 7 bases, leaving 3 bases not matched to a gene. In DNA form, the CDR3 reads TGTGCCAGTAGTGGGACAGGGGGCGGACAGCCCCAGCATTTT. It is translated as CASSGTGGGQPQHF. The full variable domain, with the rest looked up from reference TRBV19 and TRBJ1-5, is DGGITQSPKYLFRKEGQNVTLSCEQNLNHDAMYWYRQDPGQGLRLIYYSQIVNDFQKGDIAEGYSVSREKKESFPLTVTSAQKNPTAFYLCASSGTGGGQPQHFGDGTRLSIL.

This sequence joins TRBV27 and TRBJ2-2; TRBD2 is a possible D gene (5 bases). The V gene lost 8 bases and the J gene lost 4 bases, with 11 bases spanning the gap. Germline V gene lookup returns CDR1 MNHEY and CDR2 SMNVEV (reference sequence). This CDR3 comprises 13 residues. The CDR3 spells CASGESGTGELFF. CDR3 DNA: TGTGCCAGCGGGGAAAGCGGCACCGGGGAGCTGTTTTTT.

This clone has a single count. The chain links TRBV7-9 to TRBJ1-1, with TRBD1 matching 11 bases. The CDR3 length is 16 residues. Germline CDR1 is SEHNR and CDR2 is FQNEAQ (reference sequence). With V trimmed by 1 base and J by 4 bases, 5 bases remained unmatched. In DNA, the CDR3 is TGTGCCAGCAGCTTAGTATTAGGGACAGGGGGCACTGAAGCTTTCTTT. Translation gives CASSLVLGTGGTEAFF.

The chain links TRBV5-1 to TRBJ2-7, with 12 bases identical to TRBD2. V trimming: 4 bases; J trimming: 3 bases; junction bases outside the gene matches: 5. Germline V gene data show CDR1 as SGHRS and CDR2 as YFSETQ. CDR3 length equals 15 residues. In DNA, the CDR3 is TGCGCCAGCAGCCCTCGGACTAGCGGGGACTACGAGCAGTACTTC. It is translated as CASSPRTSGDYEQYF.

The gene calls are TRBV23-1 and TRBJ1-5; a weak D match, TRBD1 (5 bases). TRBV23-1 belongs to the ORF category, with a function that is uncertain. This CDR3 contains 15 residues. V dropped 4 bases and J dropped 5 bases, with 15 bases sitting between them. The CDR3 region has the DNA TGCGCCAGCAGTCTCCCGGACACCCTCCATCAGCCCCAGCATTTT. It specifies CASSLPDTLHQPQHF.

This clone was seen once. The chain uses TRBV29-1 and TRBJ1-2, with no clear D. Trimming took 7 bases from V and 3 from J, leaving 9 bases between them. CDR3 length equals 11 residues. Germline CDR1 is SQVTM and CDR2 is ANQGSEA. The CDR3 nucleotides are TGCAGCGCCCCGGTGGACTATGGCTACACCTTC. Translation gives CSAPVDYGYTF.

CDR3 loop: CASSSLGTGGREQYF. CDR3 nucleotides: TGTGCCAGCAGTTCATTAGGGACAGGGGGCCGTGAGCAGTACTTC. The rearrangement joins TRBV28 to TRBJ2-7; 12 bases fit TRBD1. This CDR3 spans 15 amino acids. After removal of 4 bases from V and 7 bases from J, the junction contained 8 bases not matched to a gene. Germline values: CDR1 MDHEN, CDR2 SYDVKM.

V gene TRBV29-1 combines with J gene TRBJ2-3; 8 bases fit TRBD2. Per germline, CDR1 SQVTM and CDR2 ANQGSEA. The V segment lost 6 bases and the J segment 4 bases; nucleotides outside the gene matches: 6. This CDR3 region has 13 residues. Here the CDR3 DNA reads TGCAGCGTGAAGCAGACTAGCGCAGATACGCAGTATTTT. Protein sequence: CSVKQTSADTQYF.

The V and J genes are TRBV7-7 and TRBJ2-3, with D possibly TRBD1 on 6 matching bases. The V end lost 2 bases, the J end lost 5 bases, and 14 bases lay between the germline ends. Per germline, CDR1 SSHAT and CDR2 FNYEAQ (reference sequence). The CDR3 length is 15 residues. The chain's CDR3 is CASSLSGARIDTQYF. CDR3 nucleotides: TGTGCCAGCAGCTTATCAGGGGCCCGGATAGATACGCAGTATTTT.

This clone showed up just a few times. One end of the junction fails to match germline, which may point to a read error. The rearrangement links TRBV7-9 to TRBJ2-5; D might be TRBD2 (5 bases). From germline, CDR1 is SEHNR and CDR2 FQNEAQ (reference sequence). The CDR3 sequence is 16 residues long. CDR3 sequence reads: CSSSLVGLGKKETQYF. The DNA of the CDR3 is TGTTCCAGCAGCTTAGTCGGACTTGGTAAAAAAGAGACCCAGTACTTC.

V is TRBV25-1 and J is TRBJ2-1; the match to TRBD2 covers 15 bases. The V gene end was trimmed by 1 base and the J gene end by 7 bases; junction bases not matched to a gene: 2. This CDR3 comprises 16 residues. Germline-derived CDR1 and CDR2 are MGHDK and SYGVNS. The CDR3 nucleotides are TGTGCCAGCAGTGAATGGACTAGCGGGAGGGGTAATGAGCAGTTCTTC. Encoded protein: CASSEWTSGRGNEQFF.

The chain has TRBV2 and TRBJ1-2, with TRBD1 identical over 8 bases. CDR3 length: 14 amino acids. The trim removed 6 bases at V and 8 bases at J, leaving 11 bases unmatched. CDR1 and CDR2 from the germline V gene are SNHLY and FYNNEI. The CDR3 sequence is CASRAQGVYLGYTF. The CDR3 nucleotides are TGTGCCAGCAGAGCACAGGGGGTTTACTTGGGCTACACCTTC. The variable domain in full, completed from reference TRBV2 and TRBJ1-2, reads EPEVTQTPSHQVTQMGQEVILRCVPISNHLYFYWYRQILGQKVEFLVSFYNNEISEKSEIFDDQFSVERPDGSNFTLKIRSTKLEDSAMYFCASRAQGVYLGYTFGSGTRLTVV.

CDR3 protein: CASSPRQVDQETQYF. The CDR3 DNA reads TGTGCCAGCAGTCCACGACAGGTGGACCAAGAGACCCAGTACTTC. The V gene is TRBV27, the J gene TRBJ2-5; tentatively, D is TRBD1 (6 bases). CDR1 is MNHEY, CDR2 SMNVEV, per germline (reference sequence). CDR3 length: 15 amino acids. Trimming cost V 5 bases and J 0 bases, with 13 bases left between them.

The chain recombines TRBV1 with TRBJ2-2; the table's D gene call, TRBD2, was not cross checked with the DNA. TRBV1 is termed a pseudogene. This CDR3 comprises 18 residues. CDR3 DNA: TGCACCAGCAGCCAAGAGGGACTAGCGGGATCGGGGACCGGGGAGCTGTTTTTT. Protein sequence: CTSSQEGLAGSGTGELFF.

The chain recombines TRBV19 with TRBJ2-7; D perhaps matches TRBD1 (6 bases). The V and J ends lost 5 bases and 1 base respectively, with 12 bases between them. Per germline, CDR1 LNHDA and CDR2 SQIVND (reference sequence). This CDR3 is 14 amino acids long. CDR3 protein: CASSSHRASYEQYF. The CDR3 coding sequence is TGTGCCAGTAGTTCACACAGGGCTTCCTACGAGCAGTACTTC.